Sequencing of this T cell receptor beta chain was carried out in a study of identical twins. V lost 0 bases and J lost 0, with 5 bases in between. The CDR3 has 14 amino acids. CDR1 LNHNV and CDR2 YYDKDF come from the germline V gene (reference sequence). TCRdb re-derived calls from the 5' RACE reads in MiXCR, one entry per CDR3 protein. The data contain fewer than 900,000 distinct CDR3 sequences, around 20% of them singletons. These data also featured in a second study, about T cells expressing NK-cell markers.

The sequencing sample was made of PBMCs. The TCR comes from a young woman in good health. This sequence joins TRBV15 and TRBJ2-5; D remains unclear. This CDR3 is CATSREGNQETQYF. In DNA, the CDR3 is TGTGCCACCAGCAGAGAAGGTAACCAAGAGACCCAGTACTTC.